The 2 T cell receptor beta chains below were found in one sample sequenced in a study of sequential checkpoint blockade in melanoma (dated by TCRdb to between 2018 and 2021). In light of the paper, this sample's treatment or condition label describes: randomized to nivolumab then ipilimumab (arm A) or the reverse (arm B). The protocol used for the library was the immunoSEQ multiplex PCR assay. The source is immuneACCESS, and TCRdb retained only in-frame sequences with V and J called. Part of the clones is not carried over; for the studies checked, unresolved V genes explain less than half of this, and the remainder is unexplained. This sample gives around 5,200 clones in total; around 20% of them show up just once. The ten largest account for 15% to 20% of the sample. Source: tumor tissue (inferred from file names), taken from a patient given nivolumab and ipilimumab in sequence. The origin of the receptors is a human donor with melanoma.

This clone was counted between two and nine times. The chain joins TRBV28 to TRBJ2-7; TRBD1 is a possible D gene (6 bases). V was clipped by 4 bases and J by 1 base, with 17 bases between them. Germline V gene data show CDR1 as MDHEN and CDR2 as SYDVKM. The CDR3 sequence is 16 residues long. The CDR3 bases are TGTGCCAGCAGTTCCTACTTTTACAGGGCATCCTACGAGCAGTACTTC. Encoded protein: CASSSYFYRASYEQYF.

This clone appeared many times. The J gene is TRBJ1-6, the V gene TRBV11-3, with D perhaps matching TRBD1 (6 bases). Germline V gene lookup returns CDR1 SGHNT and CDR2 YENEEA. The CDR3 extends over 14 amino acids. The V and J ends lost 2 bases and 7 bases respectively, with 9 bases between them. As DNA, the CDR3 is TGTGCCAGCAGCTTACAGGGGTGGAATTCACCCCTCCACTTT. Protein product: CASSLQGWNSPLHF.